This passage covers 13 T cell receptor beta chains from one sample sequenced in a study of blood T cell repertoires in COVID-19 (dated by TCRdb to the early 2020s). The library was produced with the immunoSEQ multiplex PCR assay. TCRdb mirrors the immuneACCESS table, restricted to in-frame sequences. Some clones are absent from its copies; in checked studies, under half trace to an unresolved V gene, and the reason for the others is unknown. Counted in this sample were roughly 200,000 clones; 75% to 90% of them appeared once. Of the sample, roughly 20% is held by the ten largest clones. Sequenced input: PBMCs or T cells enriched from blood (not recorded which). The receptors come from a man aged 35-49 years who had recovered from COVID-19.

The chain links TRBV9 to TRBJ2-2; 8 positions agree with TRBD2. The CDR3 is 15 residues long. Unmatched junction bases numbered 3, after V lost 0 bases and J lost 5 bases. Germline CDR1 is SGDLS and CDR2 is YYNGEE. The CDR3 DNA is TGTGCCAGCAGCGTAGCCCCTAGCGGGACCGGGGAGCTGTTTTTT. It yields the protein CASSVAPSGTGELFF.

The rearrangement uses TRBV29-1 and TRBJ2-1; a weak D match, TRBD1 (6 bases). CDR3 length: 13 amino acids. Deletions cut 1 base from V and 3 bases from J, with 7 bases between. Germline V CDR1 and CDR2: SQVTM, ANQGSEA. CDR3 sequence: CSVEAGDYNEQFF. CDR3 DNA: TGCAGCGTTGAAGCAGGGGACTACAATGAGCAGTTCTTC.

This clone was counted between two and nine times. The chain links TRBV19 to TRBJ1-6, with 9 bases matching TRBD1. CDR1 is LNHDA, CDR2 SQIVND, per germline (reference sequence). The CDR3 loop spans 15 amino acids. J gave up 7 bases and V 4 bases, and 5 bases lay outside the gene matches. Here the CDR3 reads CASSTTGTGNSPLHF. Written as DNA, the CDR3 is TGTGCCAGTAGTACGACCGGGACAGGGAATTCACCCCTCCACTTT. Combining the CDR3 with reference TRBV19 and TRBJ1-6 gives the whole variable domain DGGITQSPKYLFRKEGQNVTLSCEQNLNHDAMYWYRQDPGQGLRLIYYSQIVNDFQKGDIAEGYSVSREKKESFPLTVTSAQKNPTAFYLCASSTTGTGNSPLHFGNGTRLTVT.

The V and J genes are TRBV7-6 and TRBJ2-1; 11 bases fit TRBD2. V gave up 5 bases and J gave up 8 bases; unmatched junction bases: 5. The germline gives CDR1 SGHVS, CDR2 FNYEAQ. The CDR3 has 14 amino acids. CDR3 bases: TGTGCCAGCAGCGTGGGACTAGCGGTCGATGAGCAGTTCTTC. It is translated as CASSVGLAVDEQFF.

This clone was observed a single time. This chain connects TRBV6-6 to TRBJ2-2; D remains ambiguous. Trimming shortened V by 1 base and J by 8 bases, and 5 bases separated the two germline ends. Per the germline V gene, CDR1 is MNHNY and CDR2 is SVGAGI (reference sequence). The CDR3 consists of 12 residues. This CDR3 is CASSYWAGELFF. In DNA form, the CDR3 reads TGTGCCAGCAGTTACTGGGCAGGGGAGCTGTTTTTT.

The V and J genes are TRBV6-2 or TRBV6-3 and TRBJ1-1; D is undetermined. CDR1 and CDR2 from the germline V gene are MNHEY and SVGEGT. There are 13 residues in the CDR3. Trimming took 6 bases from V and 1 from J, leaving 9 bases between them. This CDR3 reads CASSAPGNTEAFF. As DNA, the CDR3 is TGTGCCAGCAGCGCCCCAGGGAACACTGAAGCTTTCTTT.

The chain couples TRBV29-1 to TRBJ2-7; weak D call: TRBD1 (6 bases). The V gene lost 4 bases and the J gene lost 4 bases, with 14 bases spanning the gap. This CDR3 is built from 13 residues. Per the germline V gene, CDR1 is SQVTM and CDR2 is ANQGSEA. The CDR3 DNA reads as TGCAGCGTTGTTCTGGGGGCGCAGTACGAGCAGTACTTC. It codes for CSVVLGAQYEQYF.

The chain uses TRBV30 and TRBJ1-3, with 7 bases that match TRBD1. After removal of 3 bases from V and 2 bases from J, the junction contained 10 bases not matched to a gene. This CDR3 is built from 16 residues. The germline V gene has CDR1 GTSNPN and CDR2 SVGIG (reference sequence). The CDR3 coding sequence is TGTGCCTGGAGGCCAACACAGGGGAGAACTGGAAACACCATATATTTT. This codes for CAWRPTQGRTGNTIYF.

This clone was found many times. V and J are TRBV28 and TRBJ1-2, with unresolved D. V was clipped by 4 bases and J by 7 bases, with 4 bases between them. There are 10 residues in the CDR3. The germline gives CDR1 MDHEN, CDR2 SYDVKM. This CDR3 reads CASSSLGYTF. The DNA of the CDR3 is TGTGCCAGCAGTTCACTTGGCTACACCTTC.

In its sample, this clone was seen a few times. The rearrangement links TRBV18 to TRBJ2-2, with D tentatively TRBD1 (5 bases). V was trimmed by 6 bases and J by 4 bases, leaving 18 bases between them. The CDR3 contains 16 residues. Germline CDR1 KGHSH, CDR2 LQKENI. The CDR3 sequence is CASSFGKGRVTGELFF. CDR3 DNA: TGTGCCAGCTCCTTTGGAAAGGGGCGCGTCACCGGGGAGCTGTTTTTT.

CDR3 amino acids: CASSEWREGGYTF. For the CDR3, the DNA is TGTGCCAGCAGTGAATGGAGGGAGGGGGGCTACACCTTC. The rearrangement links TRBV6-1 to TRBJ1-2; perhaps TRBD1 as D (5 bases). The CDR3 has 13 amino acids. The germline V gene has CDR1 MNHNS and CDR2 SASEGT. The germline V and J ends were trimmed by 2 bases and 8 bases, with 12 bases remaining between them.

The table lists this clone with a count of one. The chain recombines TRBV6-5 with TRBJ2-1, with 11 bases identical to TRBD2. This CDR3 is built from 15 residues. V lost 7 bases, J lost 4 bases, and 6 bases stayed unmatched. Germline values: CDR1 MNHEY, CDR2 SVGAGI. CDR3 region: CASTRGLADYNEQFF. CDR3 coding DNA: TGTGCCAGCACCCGGGGACTAGCGGATTACAATGAGCAGTTCTTC.

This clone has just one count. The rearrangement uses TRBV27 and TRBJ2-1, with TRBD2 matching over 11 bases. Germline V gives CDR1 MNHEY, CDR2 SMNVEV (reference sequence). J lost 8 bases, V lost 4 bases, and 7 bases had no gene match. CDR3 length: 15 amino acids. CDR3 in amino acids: CASSSTSGRSHEQFF. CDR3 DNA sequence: TGTGCCAGCAGTTCAACTAGCGGGAGATCCCATGAGCAGTTCTTC.